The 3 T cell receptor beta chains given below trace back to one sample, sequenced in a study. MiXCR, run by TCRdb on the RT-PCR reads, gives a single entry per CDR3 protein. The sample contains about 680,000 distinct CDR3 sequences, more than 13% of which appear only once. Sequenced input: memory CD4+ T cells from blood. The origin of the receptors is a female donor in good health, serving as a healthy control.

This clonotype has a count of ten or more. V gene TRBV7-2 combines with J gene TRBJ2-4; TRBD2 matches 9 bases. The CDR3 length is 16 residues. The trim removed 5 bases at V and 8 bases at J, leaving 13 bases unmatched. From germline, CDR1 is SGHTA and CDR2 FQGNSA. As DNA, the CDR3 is TGTGCCAGCAGCGCCATGCTACTAGCGGGTGGGGACATTCAGTACTTC. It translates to CASSAMLLAGGDIQYF.

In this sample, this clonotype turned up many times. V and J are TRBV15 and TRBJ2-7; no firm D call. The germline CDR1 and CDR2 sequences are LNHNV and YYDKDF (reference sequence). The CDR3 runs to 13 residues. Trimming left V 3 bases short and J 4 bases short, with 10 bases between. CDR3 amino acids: CATSRDLWYEQYF. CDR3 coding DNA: TGTGCCACCAGCAGGGACCTTTGGTACGAGCAGTACTTC.

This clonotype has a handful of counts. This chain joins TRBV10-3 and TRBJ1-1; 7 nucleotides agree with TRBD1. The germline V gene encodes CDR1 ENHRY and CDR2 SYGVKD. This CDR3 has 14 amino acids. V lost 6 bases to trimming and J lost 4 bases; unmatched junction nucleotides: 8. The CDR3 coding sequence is TGTGCCATCAGGACAGACAGGGCTGGCACTGAAGCTTTCTTT. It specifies CAIRTDRAGTEAFF.